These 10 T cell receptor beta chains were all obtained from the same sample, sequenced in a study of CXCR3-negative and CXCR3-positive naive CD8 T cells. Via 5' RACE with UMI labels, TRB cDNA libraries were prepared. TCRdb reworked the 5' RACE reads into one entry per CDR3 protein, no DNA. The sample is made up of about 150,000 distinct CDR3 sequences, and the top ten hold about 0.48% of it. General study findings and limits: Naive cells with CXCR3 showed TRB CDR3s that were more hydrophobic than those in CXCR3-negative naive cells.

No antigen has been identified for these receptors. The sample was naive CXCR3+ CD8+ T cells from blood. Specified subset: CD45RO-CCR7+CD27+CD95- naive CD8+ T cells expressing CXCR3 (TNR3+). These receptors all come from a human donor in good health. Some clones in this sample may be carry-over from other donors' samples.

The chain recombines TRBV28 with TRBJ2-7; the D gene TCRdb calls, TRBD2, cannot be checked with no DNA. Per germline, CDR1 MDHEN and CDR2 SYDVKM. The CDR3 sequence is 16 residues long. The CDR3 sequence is CASSFSSGSLSYEQYF.

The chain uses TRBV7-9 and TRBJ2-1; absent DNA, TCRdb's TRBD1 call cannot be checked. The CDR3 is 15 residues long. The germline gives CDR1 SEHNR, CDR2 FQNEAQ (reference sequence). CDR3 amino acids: CASSYRDISYNEQFF.

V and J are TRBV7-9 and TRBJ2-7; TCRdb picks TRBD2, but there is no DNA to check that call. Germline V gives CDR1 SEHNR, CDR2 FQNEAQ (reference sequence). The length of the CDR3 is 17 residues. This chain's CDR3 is CASIGGASGRERYEQYF.

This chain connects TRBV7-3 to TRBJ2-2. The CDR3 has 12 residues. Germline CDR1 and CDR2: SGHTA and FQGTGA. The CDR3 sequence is CASSKDTGELFF.

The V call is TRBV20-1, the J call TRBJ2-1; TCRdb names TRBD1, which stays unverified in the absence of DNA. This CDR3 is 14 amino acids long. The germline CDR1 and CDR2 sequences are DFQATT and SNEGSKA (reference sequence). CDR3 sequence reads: CSASWGKGDNEQFF.

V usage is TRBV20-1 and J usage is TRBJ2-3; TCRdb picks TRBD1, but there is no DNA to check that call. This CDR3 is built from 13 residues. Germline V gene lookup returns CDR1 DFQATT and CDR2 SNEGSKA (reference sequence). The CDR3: CSVRRGEADTQYF.

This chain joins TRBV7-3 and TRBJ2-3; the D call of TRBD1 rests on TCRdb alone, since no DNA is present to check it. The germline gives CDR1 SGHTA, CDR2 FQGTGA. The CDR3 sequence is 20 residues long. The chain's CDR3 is CASSLTHFTRGPTITDTQYF.

This CDR3 is CASRLKGAGYPDNYGYTF. The chain uses TRBV27 and TRBJ1-2; the TCRdb D gene call, TRBD1, has no DNA to confirm it. The CDR3 totals 18 residues. The germline CDR1 and CDR2 sequences are MNHEY and SMNVEV (reference sequence).

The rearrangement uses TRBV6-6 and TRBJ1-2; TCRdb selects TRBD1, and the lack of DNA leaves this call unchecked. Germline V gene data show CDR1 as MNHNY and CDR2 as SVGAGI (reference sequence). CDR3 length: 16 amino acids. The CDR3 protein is CASSYTSGTGAYGYTF.

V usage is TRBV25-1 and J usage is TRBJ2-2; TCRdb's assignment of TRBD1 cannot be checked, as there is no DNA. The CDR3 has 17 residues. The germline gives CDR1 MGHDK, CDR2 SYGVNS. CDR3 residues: CASSGNRTDTDTGELFF.